This T cell receptor (beta chain) was identified during a study of blood T cell repertoires in COVID-19. Germline CDR1 and CDR2: SGHTA and FQGTGA. This CDR3 region has 15 residues. Trimming took 5 bases from V and 1 from J, leaving 9 bases between them. Assay used: immunoSEQ multiplex PCR; TCRdb lists only in-frame clones, some missing. The sample consists of around 160,000 clones, roughly 81% of them appearing once. This chain connects TRBV7-3 to TRBJ2-6, with D unresolved. Material for sequencing was peripheral blood. The source is a human donor with acute or convalescent COVID-19. The donor label of this sample is uncertain. CDR3 amino acids: CASSPLGSGANVLTF. The CDR3 DNA is TGTGCCAGCAGCCCCCTCGGGTCTGGGGCCAACGTCCTGACTTTC.